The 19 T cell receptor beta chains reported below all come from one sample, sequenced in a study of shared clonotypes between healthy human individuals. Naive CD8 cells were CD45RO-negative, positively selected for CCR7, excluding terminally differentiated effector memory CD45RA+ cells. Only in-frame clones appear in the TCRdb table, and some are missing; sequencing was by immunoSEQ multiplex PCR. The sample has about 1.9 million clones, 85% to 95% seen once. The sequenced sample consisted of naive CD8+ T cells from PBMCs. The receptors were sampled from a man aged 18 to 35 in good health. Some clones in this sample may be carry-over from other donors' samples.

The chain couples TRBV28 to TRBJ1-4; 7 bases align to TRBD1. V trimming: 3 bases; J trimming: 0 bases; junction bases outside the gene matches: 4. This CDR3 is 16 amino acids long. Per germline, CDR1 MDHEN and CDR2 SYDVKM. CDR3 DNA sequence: TGTGCCAGCAGTTTGGGGACAGACGCAACTAATGAAAAACTGTTTTTT. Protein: CASSLGTDATNEKLFF.

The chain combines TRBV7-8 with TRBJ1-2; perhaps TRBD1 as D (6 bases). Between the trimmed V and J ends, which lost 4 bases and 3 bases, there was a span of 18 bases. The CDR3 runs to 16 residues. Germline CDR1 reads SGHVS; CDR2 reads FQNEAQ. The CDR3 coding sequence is TGTGCCAGCAGCTGGGGGCGATTTTTAAGGGACTATGGCTACACCTTC. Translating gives CASSWGRFLRDYGYTF.

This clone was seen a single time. Here the CDR3 reads CASSLVGGATGTEAFF. In DNA, the CDR3 is TGTGCCAGCAGCCTTGTGGGTGGGGCGACAGGCACTGAAGCTTTCTTT. V gene TRBV28 combines with J gene TRBJ1-1; D may be TRBD1 (6 bases). This CDR3 comprises 16 residues. Germline CDR1 MDHEN, CDR2 SYDVKM. V was cut by 6 bases and J by 4 bases, with 21 bases left in between.

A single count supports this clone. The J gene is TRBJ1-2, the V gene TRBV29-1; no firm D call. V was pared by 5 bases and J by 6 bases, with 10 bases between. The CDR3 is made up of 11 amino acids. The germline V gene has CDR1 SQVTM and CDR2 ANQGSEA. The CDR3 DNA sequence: TGCAGCGTTAGGGTTTTAGATGGCTACACCTTC. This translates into CSVRVLDGYTF. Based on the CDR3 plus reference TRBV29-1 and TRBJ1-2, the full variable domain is SAVISQKPSRDICQRGTSLTIQCQVDSQVTMMFWYRQQPGQSLTLIATANQGSEATYESGFVIDKFPISRPNLTFSTLTVSNMSPEDSSIYLCSVRVLDGYTFGSGTRLTVV.

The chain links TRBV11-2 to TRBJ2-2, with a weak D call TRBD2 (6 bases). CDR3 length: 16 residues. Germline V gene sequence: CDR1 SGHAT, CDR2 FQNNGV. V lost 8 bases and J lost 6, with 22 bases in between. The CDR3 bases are TGTGCCAGCTTAGGGACTTCAGTCGATTTCGCCGGGGAGCTGTTTTTT. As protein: CASLGTSVDFAGELFF.

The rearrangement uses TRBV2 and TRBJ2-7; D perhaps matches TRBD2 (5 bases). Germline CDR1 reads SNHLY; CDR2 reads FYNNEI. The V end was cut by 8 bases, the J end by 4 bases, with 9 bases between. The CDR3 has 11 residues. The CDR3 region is CASLEAYEQYF. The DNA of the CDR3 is TGTGCCAGCTTGGAGGCGTACGAGCAGTACTTC.

As DNA, the CDR3 is TGTGCCAGCAAGACCGGGACAGCAGACCGGAACACTGAAGCTTTCTTT. This sequence encodes CASKTGTADRNTEAFF. V gene TRBV28 combines with J gene TRBJ1-1, with 7 nucleotides matching TRBD1. CDR1 MDHEN and CDR2 SYDVKM come from the germline V gene. The junction had 12 bases not matched to a gene; V was cut back by 7 bases and J by 1 base. CDR3 length: 16 residues.

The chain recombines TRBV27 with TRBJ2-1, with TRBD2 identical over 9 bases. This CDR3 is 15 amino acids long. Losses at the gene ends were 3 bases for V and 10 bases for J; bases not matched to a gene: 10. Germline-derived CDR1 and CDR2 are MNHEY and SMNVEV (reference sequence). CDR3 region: CASSFLGGRAKEQFF. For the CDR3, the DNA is TGTGCCAGCAGTTTTCTAGGCGGGAGGGCAAAGGAGCAGTTCTTC.

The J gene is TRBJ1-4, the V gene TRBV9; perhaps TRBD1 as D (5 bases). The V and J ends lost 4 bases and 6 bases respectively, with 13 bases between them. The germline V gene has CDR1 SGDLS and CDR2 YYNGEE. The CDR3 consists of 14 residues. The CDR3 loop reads CASSPGGRHEKLFF. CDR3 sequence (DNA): TGTGCCAGCAGCCCCGGGGGGAGACATGAAAAACTGTTTTTT.

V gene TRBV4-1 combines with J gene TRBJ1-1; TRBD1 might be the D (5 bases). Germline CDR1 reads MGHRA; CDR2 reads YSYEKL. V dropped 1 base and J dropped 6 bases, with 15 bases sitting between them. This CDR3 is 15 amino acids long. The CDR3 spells CASSQVFAGPAEAFF. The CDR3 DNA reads TGCGCCAGCAGCCAAGTGTTTGCGGGGCCAGCTGAAGCTTTCTTT.

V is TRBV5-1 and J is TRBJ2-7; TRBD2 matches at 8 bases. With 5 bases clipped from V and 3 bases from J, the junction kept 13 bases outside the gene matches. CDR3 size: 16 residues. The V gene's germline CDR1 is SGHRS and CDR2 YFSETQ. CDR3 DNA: TGCGCCAGCAGTCCTAGCGGGCTGTCGAGCGTCTACGAGCAGTACTTC. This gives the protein CASSPSGLSSVYEQYF.

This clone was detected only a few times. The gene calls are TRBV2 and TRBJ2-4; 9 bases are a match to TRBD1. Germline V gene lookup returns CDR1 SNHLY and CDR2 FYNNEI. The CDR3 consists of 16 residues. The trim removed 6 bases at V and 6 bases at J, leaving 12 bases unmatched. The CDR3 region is CASRSRAGTGINIQYF. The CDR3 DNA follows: TGTGCCAGCAGAAGCAGAGCCGGGACAGGGATAAACATTCAGTACTTC.

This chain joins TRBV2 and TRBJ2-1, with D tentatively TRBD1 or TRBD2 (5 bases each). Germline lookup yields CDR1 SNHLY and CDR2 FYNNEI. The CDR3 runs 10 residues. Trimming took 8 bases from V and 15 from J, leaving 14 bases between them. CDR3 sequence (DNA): TGTGCCAGCCTCCGGGACCCGCCGTTCTTC. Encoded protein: CASLRDPPFF.

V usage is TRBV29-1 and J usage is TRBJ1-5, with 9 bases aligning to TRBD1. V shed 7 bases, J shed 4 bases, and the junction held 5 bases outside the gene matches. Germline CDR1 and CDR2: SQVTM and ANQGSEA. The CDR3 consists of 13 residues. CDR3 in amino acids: CSATGGWNQPQHF. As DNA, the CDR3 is TGCAGCGCCACAGGGGGCTGGAATCAGCCCCAGCATTTT.

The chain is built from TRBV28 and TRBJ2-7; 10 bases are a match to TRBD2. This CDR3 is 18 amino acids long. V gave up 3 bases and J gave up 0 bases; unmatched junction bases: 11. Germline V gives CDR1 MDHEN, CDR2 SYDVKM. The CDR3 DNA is TGTGCCAGCAGTTTTAGCATAGCGGGAGGACCCACCTCCTACGAGCAGTACTTC. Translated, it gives CASSFSIAGGPTSYEQYF.

CDR3 protein: CASSQVGQGLGNEKLFF. CDR3 bases: TGCGCCAGCAGCCAAGTTGGGCAGGGCTTGGGTAATGAAAAACTGTTTTTT. The V call is TRBV4-3, the J call TRBJ1-4, with D possibly TRBD1 on 5 matching bases. Germline assignment: CDR1 LGHNA and CDR2 YSLEER. The length of the CDR3 is 17 residues. Trimming removed 1 base from V and 4 bases from J, with 16 bases in between.

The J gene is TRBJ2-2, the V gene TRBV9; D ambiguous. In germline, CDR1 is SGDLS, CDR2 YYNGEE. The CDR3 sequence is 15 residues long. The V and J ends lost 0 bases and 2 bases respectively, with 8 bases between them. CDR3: CASSVVGLNTGELFF. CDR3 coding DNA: TGTGCCAGCAGCGTAGTGGGTCTTAACACCGGGGAGCTGTTTTTT. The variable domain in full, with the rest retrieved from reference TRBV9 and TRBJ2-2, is DSGVTQTPKHLITATGQRVTLRCSPRSGDLSVYWYQQSLDQGLQFLIQYYNGEERAKGNILERFSAQQFPDLHSELNLSSLELGDSALYFCASSVVGLNTGELFFGEGSRLTVL.

CDR3 sequence: CASSPRDSSTDTQYF. CDR3 coding DNA: TGTGCCAGCTCACCCCGGGACAGCTCCACAGATACGCAGTATTTT. The chain employs TRBV18 and TRBJ2-3, with 7 bases lining up with TRBD1. The V and J ends lost 3 bases and 2 bases, in that order; junction bases with no gene match: 5. Germline lookup yields CDR1 KGHSH and CDR2 LQKENI. This CDR3 has 15 amino acids.

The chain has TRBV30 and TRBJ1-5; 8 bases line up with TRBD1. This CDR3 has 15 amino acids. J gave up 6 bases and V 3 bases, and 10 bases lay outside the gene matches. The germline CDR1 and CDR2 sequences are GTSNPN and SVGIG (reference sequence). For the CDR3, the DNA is TGTGCCTGGAGCCCCCGAGACAGGGGCTCTCAGCCCCAGCATTTT. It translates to CAWSPRDRGSQPQHF.